The 6 T cell receptor beta chains below all came from one sample that was sequenced in a study of technical replicates of blood from several donors. The data were produced by immunoSEQ multiplex PCR, yet TCRdb's version contains in-frame clones alone and is incomplete. The sample holds 80,000 or so clones, around 94% seen once. Sequenced sample: T cells isolated from PBMCs. The receptors come from a human donor in good health.

The rearrangement joins TRBV9 to TRBJ2-5; D is ambiguous. V lost 0 bases, J lost 5 bases, and 11 bases lay in between. CDR1 is SGDLS, CDR2 YYNGEE, per germline. The CDR3 totals 14 residues. Here the CDR3 DNA reads TGTGCCAGCAGCGTAGACGTCGGAGCGGAGACCCAGTACTTC. Translation gives CASSVDVGAETQYF.

This sequence joins TRBV5-4 and TRBJ1-3, with D possibly being TRBD1 (5 bases). V lost 0 bases to trimming and J lost 3 bases, with 10 bases between them. The CDR3 extends over 15 amino acids. Looked up from germline, CDR1 is SGHNT and CDR2 is YYREEE (reference sequence). The CDR3 DNA sequence: TGTGCCAGCAGCTTGGCGGGGGTCCTTGGAAACACCATATATTTT. It codes for CASSLAGVLGNTIYF.

The CDR3 bases are TGCACCAGCAGCCAAGTGGTAGCGGAAGTACCCCACCGGGAGCTGTTTTTT. Its protein is CTSSQVVAEVPHRELFF. This chain joins TRBV1 and TRBJ2-2; no check of the table's D call, TRBD2, against the DNA was made. TRBV1 is deemed a pseudogene. The CDR3 consists of 17 residues.

The chain combines TRBV27 with TRBJ1-3; 7 nucleotides agree with TRBD1. Trimming at V came to 2 bases and at J to 2 bases, leaving 3 bases not matched to a gene. This CDR3 is 15 amino acids long. In germline, CDR1 is MNHEY, CDR2 SMNVEV (reference sequence). Here the CDR3 DNA reads TGTGCCAGCAGTTTAGCTCAGGGGGCTGGAAACACCATATATTTT. Translating it yields CASSLAQGAGNTIYF.

CDR3 protein: CASSLWLTGTGELFF. The CDR3 DNA is TGTGCCAGCAGCTTGTGGCTAACGGGCACCGGGGAGCTGTTTTTT. The chain joins TRBV5-4 to TRBJ2-2; D not resolved. This CDR3 has 15 residues. V lost 1 base and J lost 4, with 11 bases in between. The V gene's germline CDR1 is SGHNT and CDR2 YYREEE (reference sequence).

This chain connects TRBV7-9 to TRBJ2-7; D is perhaps TRBD2 (6 bases). Trimming left V 6 bases short and J 11 bases short, with 14 bases between. Germline CDR1 and CDR2: SEHNR and FQNEAQ (reference sequence). This CDR3 region has 11 residues. CDR3 sequence: CASRDSGEKYF. CDR3 sequence (DNA): TGTGCCAGCAGAGACTCGGGAGAGAAGTACTTC.